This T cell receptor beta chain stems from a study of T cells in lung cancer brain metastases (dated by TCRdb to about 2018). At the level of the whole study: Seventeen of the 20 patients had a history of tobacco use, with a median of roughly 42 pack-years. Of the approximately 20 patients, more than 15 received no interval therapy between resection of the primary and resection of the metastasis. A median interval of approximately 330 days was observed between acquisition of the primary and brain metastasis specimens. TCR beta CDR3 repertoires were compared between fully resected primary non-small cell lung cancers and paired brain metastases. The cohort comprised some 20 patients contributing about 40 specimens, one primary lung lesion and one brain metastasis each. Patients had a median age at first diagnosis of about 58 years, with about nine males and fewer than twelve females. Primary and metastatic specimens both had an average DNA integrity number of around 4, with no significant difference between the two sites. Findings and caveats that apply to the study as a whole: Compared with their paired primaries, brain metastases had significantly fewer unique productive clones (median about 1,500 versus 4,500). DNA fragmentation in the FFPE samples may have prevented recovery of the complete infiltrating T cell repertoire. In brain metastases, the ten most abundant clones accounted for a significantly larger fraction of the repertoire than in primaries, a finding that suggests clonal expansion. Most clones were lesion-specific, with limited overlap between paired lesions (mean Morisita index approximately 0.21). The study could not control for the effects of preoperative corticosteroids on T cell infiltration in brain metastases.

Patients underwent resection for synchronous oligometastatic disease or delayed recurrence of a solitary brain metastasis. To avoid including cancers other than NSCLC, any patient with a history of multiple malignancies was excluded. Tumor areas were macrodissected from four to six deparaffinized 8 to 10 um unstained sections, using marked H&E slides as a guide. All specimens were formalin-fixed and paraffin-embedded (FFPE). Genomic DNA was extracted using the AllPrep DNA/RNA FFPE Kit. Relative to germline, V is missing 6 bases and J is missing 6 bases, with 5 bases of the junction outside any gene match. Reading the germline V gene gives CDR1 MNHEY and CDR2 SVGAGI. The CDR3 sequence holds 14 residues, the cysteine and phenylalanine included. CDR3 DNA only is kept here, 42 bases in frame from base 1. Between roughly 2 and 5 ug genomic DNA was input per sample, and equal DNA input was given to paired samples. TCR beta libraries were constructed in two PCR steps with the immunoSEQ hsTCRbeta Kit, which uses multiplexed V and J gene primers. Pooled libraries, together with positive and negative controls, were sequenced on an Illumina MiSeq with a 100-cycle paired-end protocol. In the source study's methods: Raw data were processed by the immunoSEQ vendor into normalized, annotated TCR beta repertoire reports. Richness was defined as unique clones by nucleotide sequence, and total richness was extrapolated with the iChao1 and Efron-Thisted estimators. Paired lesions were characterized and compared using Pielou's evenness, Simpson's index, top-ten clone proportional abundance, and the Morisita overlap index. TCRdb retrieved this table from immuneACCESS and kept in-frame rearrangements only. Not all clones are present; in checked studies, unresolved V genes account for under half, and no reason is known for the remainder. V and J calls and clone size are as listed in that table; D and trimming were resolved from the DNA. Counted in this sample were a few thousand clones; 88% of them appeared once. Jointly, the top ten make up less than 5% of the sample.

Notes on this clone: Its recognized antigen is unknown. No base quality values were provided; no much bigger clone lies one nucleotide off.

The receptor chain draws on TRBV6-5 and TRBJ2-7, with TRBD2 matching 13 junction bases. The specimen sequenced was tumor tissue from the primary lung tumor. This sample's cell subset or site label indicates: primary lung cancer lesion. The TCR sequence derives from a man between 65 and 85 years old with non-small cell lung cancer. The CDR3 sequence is CASRATSGRVEQYF. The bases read TGTGCCAGCAGGGCCACTAGCGGGAGGGTCGAGCAGTACTTC.